The 14 T cell receptor beta chains below were found in one sample sequenced in a study of T cells after yellow fever vaccination. MiXCR, applied by TCRdb to the 5' RACE reads, yields one record per CDR3 protein. The sample carries hundreds of thousands of distinct CDR3 sequences, roughly 14% recorded once. Sequences were derived from PBMCs, sampled on the day of the yellow fever booster vaccination. These receptors came from a man aged 25 to 40 who received the YFV17D yellow fever vaccine.

The genes are TRBV28 and TRBJ2-7; possibly TRBD2 for D (5 bases). Germline V gene sequence: CDR1 MDHEN, CDR2 SYDVKM. The CDR3 sequence is 12 residues long. V shed 3 bases and J shed 7 bases, with 10 bases lying between them. This CDR3 reads CASSFLRREQYF. DNA of the CDR3: TGTGCCAGCAGTTTTCTCCGGAGGGAGCAGTACTTC.

This clonotype was seen more than once but under ten times. The V and J genes are TRBV5-5 and TRBJ2-7; 7 bases line up with TRBD1. V was clipped by 1 base and J by 2 bases; unmatched bases: 3. Per the germline V gene, CDR1 is SGHKS and CDR2 is YYEKEE (reference sequence). The CDR3 has 14 residues. The CDR3 DNA sequence: TGTGCCAGCAGCTTGAGGGACAGAACCTACGAGCAGTACTTC. Encoded protein: CASSLRDRTYEQYF.

In this sample, this clonotype turned up many times. This chain links TRBV5-1 with TRBJ1-5; 7 bases agree with TRBD1. CDR1 SGHRS and CDR2 YFSETQ come from the germline V gene. V trimming: 7 bases; J trimming: 5 bases; junction bases outside the gene matches: 6. The CDR3 extends over 13 amino acids. The CDR3 protein is CASSTGADQPQHF. CDR3 in DNA: TGCGCCAGCTCAACAGGGGCAGATCAGCCCCAGCATTTT. Full variable domain (outside the CDR3, taken from reference TRBV5-1 and TRBJ1-5): KAGVTQTPRYLIKTRGQQVTLSCSPISGHRSVSWYQQTPGQGLQFLFEYFSETQRNKGNFPGRFSGRQFSNSRSEMNVSTLELGDSALYLCASSTGADQPQHFGDGTRLSIL.

Regarding this clonotype: A much larger clone is a single base away; this may be a read error. The gene calls are TRBV20-1 and TRBJ2-7, with 11 bases that match TRBD2. This CDR3 has 16 amino acids. Germline V gives CDR1 DFQATT, CDR2 SNEGSKA (reference sequence). The DNA for the CDR3 is TGCTGTGCTAGGGGGCGACTAGCGGGGAACTCCTACGAGCAGTACTTC. Its protein is CCARGRLAGNSYEQYF.

In DNA, the CDR3 is TGTGCCAGCAGTGACTACCACTCTAGGGGTACGCAGTATTTT. It is translated as CASSDYHSRGTQYF. This chain joins TRBV6-4 and TRBJ2-3; D might be TRBD1 (5 bases). V was clipped by 1 base and J by 8 bases, with 13 bases between them. This CDR3 is built from 14 residues. Germline CDR1 and CDR2: MRHNA and SNTAGT.

The gene calls are TRBV11-1 and TRBJ2-7; D gene ambiguous. The CDR3 contains 16 residues. V shed 2 bases and J shed 0 bases, with 14 bases lying between them. CDR1 SGHAT and CDR2 FQDESV come from the germline V gene (reference sequence). The CDR3 DNA is TGTGCCAGCAGCTTAATGGCCCGTAGAGGCTCCTACGAGCAGTACTTC. Its protein is CASSLMARRGSYEQYF.

The rearrangement uses TRBV7-8 and TRBJ2-7; 7 bases match TRBD2. The V and J ends lost 6 bases and 0 bases, in that order; junction bases with no gene match: 11. CDR1 is SGHVS, CDR2 FQNEAQ, per germline. CDR3 length: 16 amino acids. For the CDR3, the DNA is TGTGCCAGCAGTTCTCTGCGTGGCGGGAGCTCCTACGAGCAGTACTTC. It is translated as CASSSLRGGSSYEQYF.

V usage is TRBV18 and J usage is TRBJ1-4; D remains ambiguous. With 3 bases removed from V and 5 bases from J, the gap between germline ends came to 10 bases. CDR1 and CDR2 from the germline V gene are KGHSH and LQKENI. This CDR3 has 14 amino acids. This CDR3 reads CASSPGDRNEKLFF. CDR3 DNA: TGTGCCAGCTCACCGGGAGATCGAAATGAAAAACTGTTTTTT.

The J gene is TRBJ2-1, the V gene TRBV6-5; perhaps TRBD2 as D (5 bases). V lost 3 bases, J lost 10 bases, and 13 bases lay in between. The germline V gene encodes CDR1 MNHEY and CDR2 SVGAGI. There are 13 residues in the CDR3. The CDR3: CASSYFDRGEQFF. The CDR3 DNA is TGTGCCAGCAGTTATTTCGACCGAGGGGAGCAGTTCTTC.

This clonotype has just a few counts. This sequence joins TRBV10-3 and TRBJ1-3, with a tentative D call TRBD1 (6 bases). Germline CDR1 and CDR2: ENHRY and SYGVKD. Trimming stripped 5 bases from V and 1 base from J, with 9 bases between. The CDR3 is 14 amino acids. CDR3 in amino acids: CAISQQGSGNTIYF. The CDR3 DNA sequence: TGTGCCATCAGTCAACAGGGTTCTGGAAACACCATATATTTT.

This sequence joins TRBV9 and TRBJ2-3; the D is unclear. V lost 4 bases, J lost 1 base, and 13 bases lay in between. Germline values: CDR1 SGDLS, CDR2 YYNGEE. This CDR3 has 15 residues. The CDR3 here is CASSLPHDRTDTQYF. The CDR3 DNA follows: TGTGCCAGCAGCCTCCCCCACGATCGCACAGATACGCAGTATTTT.

V usage is TRBV10-3 and J usage is TRBJ2-7, with D perhaps TRBD1 (6 bases). V lost 2 bases and J 6 bases, leaving 14 bases between the germline ends. This CDR3 is built from 14 residues. Germline-derived CDR1 and CDR2 are ENHRY and SYGVKD. The CDR3 DNA is TGTGCCATCAGTGAGGGGAGACAGGTTGGCGAGCAGTACTTC. Its translation is CAISEGRQVGEQYF.

The V call is TRBV20-1, the J call TRBJ2-7; tentatively, D is TRBD1 (6 bases). Germline CDR1 reads DFQATT; CDR2 reads SNEGSKA (reference sequence). V gave up 5 bases and J gave up 4 bases, with 15 bases separating them. This CDR3 is built from 13 residues. The DNA of the CDR3 is TGCAGTGCTCAAACAGGGAGCAAGTACGAGCAGTACTTC. The encoded protein is CSAQTGSKYEQYF.

The chain employs TRBV5-6 and TRBJ2-7, with D unclear. Trimming left V 1 base short and J 7 bases short, with 12 bases between. Germline CDR1 SGHDT, CDR2 YYEEEE. This CDR3 contains 13 residues. CDR3 sequence: CASSLSDAREQYF. The CDR3 DNA reads TGTGCCAGCAGCTTGTCGGACGCCAGGGAGCAGTACTTC. Full variable domain (rest looked up from reference TRBV5-6 and TRBJ2-7): DAGVTQSPTHLIKTRGQQVTLRCSPKSGHDTVSWYQQALGQGPQFIFQYYEEEERQRGNFPDRFSGHQFPNYSSELNVNALLLGDSALYLCASSLSDAREQYFGPGTRLTVT.